The 24 T cell receptor beta chains reported below all come from one sample, sequenced in a study of T cells in Graves' hyperthyroidism and ophthalmopathy. Researchers took RNA transcripts and amplified the TCR beta CDR3 regions from them. HTBI primers drove first-round RT-PCR of the TCR CDR3. TCRdb used MiXCR to reprocess the multiplex PCR reads, holding one entry per CDR3 protein. In the table there are fewer than 750,000 distinct CDR3 sequences, about 14% of which are singletons. Sequencing was carried out using blood. The receptors derive from a woman aged 45-59 years with Graves' ophthalmopathy.

The chain carries TRBV7-3 and TRBJ2-1; D may be TRBD1 or TRBD2 (5 bases each). In germline, CDR1 is SGHTA, CDR2 FQGTGA. The CDR3 runs to 16 residues. Trimming left V 2 bases short and J 6 bases short, with 17 bases between. The CDR3 protein is CASSLEGPLVGNEQFF. The CDR3, as DNA: TGTGCCAGCAGCTTAGAGGGACCCCTAGTAGGCAATGAGCAGTTCTTC.

This clonotype was found a few times. One end of the junction is discordant with germline, which a read error may explain. CDR3 sequence: CASSDGTSGWETQYF. CDR3 in DNA: TGTGCTAGCAGCGACGGGACTAGCGGGTGGGAGACCCAGTACTTC. The chain links TRBV7-7 to TRBJ2-5; 12 bases fit TRBD2. The CDR3 length is 15 residues. Germline assignment: CDR1 SSHAT and CDR2 FNYEAQ (reference sequence).

This clonotype was found many times. J is TRBJ2-7 and V is TRBV20-1; D might be TRBD2 (6 bases). Germline CDR1 is DFQATT and CDR2 is SNEGSKA (reference sequence). The V end lost 3 bases, the J end lost 2 bases, and 14 bases lay between the germline ends. CDR3 length: 14 amino acids. The CDR3: CSASPGENPYEQYF. The CDR3, as DNA: TGCAGTGCTAGTCCGGGAGAAAATCCCTACGAGCAGTACTTC.

This clonotype was observed many times. The chain combines TRBV3-1 with TRBJ1-1, with 8 nucleotides matching TRBD1. V was pared by 4 bases and J by 5 bases, with 6 bases of the junction left unmatched. The germline V gene has CDR1 LGHDT and CDR2 YNNKEL (reference sequence). The CDR3 has 14 amino acids. The CDR3 DNA is TGTGCCAGCAGCCCGACAGGGGTGAGAACTGAAGCTTTCTTT. Amino acid sequence: CASSPTGVRTEAFF.

Ten or more counts support this clonotype. V is TRBV2 and J is TRBJ2-1, with 9 bases aligning to TRBD2. The junction had 5 bases not matched to a gene; V was cut back by 11 bases and J by 3 bases. Looked up from germline, CDR1 is SNHLY and CDR2 is FYNNEI. The CDR3 is made up of 13 amino acids. DNA for the CDR3: TGTGCCTTCCGGACTAGCGACTACAATGAGCAGTTCTTC. Its protein product is CAFRTSDYNEQFF.

The genes are TRBV4-1 and TRBJ1-1, with unresolved D. CDR1 is MGHRA, CDR2 YSYEKL, per germline. The CDR3 contains 16 residues. Trimming pared 1 base from V and 3 bases from J, leaving 15 bases between. The CDR3 here is CASSQVPMRVDTEAFF. CDR3 nucleotides: TGCGCCAGCAGCCAAGTCCCGATGCGGGTTGACACTGAAGCTTTCTTT.

This clonotype was seen ten or more times. V gene TRBV11-2 combines with J gene TRBJ1-5; tentative D call: TRBD1 (5 bases). CDR3 size: 15 residues. Germline CDR1 and CDR2: SGHAT and FQNNGV. V was shortened by 1 base and J by 5 bases, with 12 bases between the two germline ends. The CDR3 DNA reads as TGTGCCAGCAGCTTAGCCCAGGGACCCTATCAGCCCCAGCATTTT. This sequence encodes CASSLAQGPYQPQHF.

V is TRBV4-1 and J is TRBJ1-3; a possible D gene is TRBD1 (5 bases). The CDR3 contains 17 residues. CDR1 is MGHRA, CDR2 YSYEKL, per germline. Between the trimmed V and J ends, which lost 0 bases and 2 bases, there was a span of 14 bases. Here the CDR3 reads CASSQERWGIPGNTIYF. In DNA, the CDR3 is TGCGCCAGCAGCCAAGAAAGGTGGGGGATCCCTGGAAACACCATATATTTT.

Ten or more counts support this clonotype. The chain carries TRBV2 and TRBJ1-2, with a weak D call TRBD1 (6 bases). V lost 3 bases, J lost 4 bases, and 12 bases lay in between. The germline V gene encodes CDR1 SNHLY and CDR2 FYNNEI. The CDR3 has 14 amino acids. The chain's CDR3 is CASSEGRGAYGYTF. The CDR3 nucleotides are TGTGCCAGCAGTGAGGGCAGGGGTGCCTATGGCTACACCTTC.

There are many counts of this clonotype. The genes are TRBV7-8 and TRBJ2-2, with 13 positions matching TRBD2. Trimming took 5 bases from V and 6 from J; bases not matched to a gene: 6. Germline-derived CDR1 and CDR2 are SGHVS and FQNEAQ. This CDR3 is 16 amino acids long. As DNA, the CDR3 is TGTGCCAGCAGCACGCCGGGACTAGCGGGACCCGGGGAGCTGTTTTTT. It codes for CASSTPGLAGPGELFF.

This clonotype was seen at least ten times. The chain has TRBV3-1 and TRBJ1-2; 7 bases line up with TRBD1. Trimming cost V 4 bases and J 4 bases; bases outside gene matches: 6. The CDR3 spans 14 residues. Germline V gene lookup returns CDR1 LGHDT and CDR2 YNNKEL (reference sequence). The CDR3 DNA follows: TGTGCCAGCAGCCCACAAAGACAGGGCTATGGCTACACCTTC. As protein: CASSPQRQGYGYTF.

The V and J genes are TRBV20-1 and TRBJ2-1, with TRBD1 as a possible D gene (5 bases). The V gene's germline CDR1 is DFQATT and CDR2 SNEGSKA (reference sequence). This CDR3 spans 14 amino acids. V dropped 4 bases and J dropped 5 bases, with 15 bases sitting between them. CDR3 nucleotide sequence: TGCAGTGCTACGGTCTGGGGCAGAAACAATGAGCAGTTCTTC. Translating it yields CSATVWGRNNEQFF.

CDR3 sequence: CASSLDLGTTGELFF. The CDR3 DNA reads as TGTGCCAGCAGCTTGGATTTAGGGACTACCGGGGAGCTGTTTTTT. The J gene is TRBJ2-2, the V gene TRBV5-4, with D possibly matching TRBD2 (6 bases). Deletions cut 0 bases from V and 5 bases from J, with 11 bases between. Looked up from germline, CDR1 is SGHNT and CDR2 is YYREEE (reference sequence). This CDR3 is 15 amino acids long.

This clonotype was detected ten times or more. The rearrangement uses TRBV20-1 and TRBJ2-3; D not certain. V was pared by 0 bases and J by 4 bases, with 11 bases between. Germline V lookup: CDR1 DFQATT, CDR2 SNEGSKA (reference sequence). There are 14 residues in the CDR3. CDR3 protein: CSARDPSSADTQYF. In nucleotides, the CDR3 is TGCAGTGCTAGAGATCCGTCTAGTGCAGATACGCAGTATTTT.

There are a few counts of this clonotype. The CDR3 here is CASSQSPSFRGEQYF. The CDR3 DNA reads as TGCGCCAGCAGCCAAAGTCCCTCTTTTCGGGGCGAGCAGTACTTC. The chain carries TRBV4-1 and TRBJ2-7; tentative D call: TRBD2 (5 bases). The CDR3 runs to 15 residues. CDR1 and CDR2 from the germline V gene are MGHRA and YSYEKL. V dropped 2 bases and J dropped 6 bases, with 17 bases sitting between them.

The V call is TRBV14, the J call TRBJ2-1; 10 bases match TRBD2. V trimming: 0 bases; J trimming: 10 bases; junction bases outside the gene matches: 9. Germline CDR1 reads SGHDN; CDR2 reads FVKESK. CDR3 length equals 16 residues. The CDR3 region has the DNA TGTGCCAGCAGCCAAGATTTCCCTAGCGGGAGCGACGAGCAGTTCTTC. It translates to CASSQDFPSGSDEQFF.

The rearrangement joins TRBV9 to TRBJ2-5, with a possible D match to TRBD1 (6 bases). Trimming shortened V by 0 bases and J by 4 bases, and 25 bases separated the two germline ends. This CDR3 spans 19 amino acids. Germline V gene data show CDR1 as SGDLS and CDR2 as YYNGEE. CDR3 DNA: TGTGCCAGCAGCGTAGTAGGCTTCGTAGGGGGAGCTCGACCAGAGACCCAGTACTTC. Amino acids: CASSVVGFVGGARPETQYF.

This clonotype was seen many times. The rearrangement joins TRBV12-3 or TRBV12-4 to TRBJ1-6; D is unclear. Trimming shortened V by 5 bases and J by 10 bases, and 15 bases separated the two germline ends. The length of the CDR3 is 14 residues. The CDR3 reads CASSRLGSGSPLHF. CDR3 in DNA: TGTGCCAGCAGTCGTTTGGGCAGCGGCTCACCCCTCCACTTT.

This clonotype was seen a handful of times. The chain carries TRBV20-1 and TRBJ1-4, with TRBD1 matching 7 bases. The CDR3 covers 13 residues. Germline CDR1 is DFQATT and CDR2 is SNEGSKA (reference sequence). V gave up 4 bases and J gave up 4 bases; unmatched junction bases: 3. The CDR3 DNA is TGCAGTGCTATGGGACAGTATAATGAAAAACTGTTTTTT. Encoded protein: CSAMGQYNEKLFF.

The sample holds a few counts of this clonotype. The V call is TRBV24-1, the J call TRBJ2-1; TRBD2 matches 7 bases. With 3 bases clipped from V and 6 bases from J, the junction kept 4 bases outside the gene matches. CDR1 is KGHDR, CDR2 SFDVKD, per germline. The CDR3 is 14 residues long. CDR3 loop: CATSDREVRNEQFF. The CDR3 DNA reads TGTGCCACCAGTGATCGGGAGGTTCGCAATGAGCAGTTCTTC.

This clonotype has only a few counts. J is TRBJ1-2 and V is TRBV10-2, with D uncertain. V was shortened by 4 bases and J by 1 base, with 10 bases between the two germline ends. Germline CDR1 is WSHSY and CDR2 is SAAADI. The CDR3 has 14 residues. The CDR3 sequence is CASSAQTYNYGYTF. The CDR3 nucleotides read TGCGCCAGCAGTGCCCAGACGTATAACTATGGCTACACCTTC.

The rearrangement joins TRBV19 to TRBJ1-5; D not resolved. This CDR3 spans 15 amino acids. Trimming removed 1 base at V and 6 bases at J, with 13 bases between. In germline, CDR1 is LNHDA, CDR2 SQIVND (reference sequence). CDR3 amino acids: CASSIVDIMSQPQHF. CDR3 DNA sequence: TGTGCCAGTAGTATAGTCGATATTATGAGTCAGCCCCAGCATTTT.

This clonotype was found once. The gene calls are TRBV7-9 and TRBJ1-2; no firm D call. The CDR3 contains 15 residues. The germline V gene encodes CDR1 SEHNR and CDR2 FQNEAQ (reference sequence). V shed 3 bases and J shed 0 bases, with 11 bases lying between them. The CDR3 here is CASSFPRLANYGYTF. In DNA, the CDR3 is TGTGCCAGCAGCTTTCCCCGACTAGCTAACTATGGCTACACCTTC. The whole variable domain, remainder taken from reference TRBV7-9 and TRBJ1-2, is DTGVSQNPRHKITKRGQNVTFRCDPISEHNRLYWYRQTLGQGPEFLTYFQNEAQLEKSRLLSDRFSAERPKGSFSTLEIQRTEQGDSAMYLCASSFPRLANYGYTFGSGTRLTVV.

The genes are TRBV6-2 or TRBV6-3 and TRBJ2-7; D perhaps matches TRBD2 (6 bases). V lost 6 bases to trimming and J lost 0 bases, with 15 bases between them. CDR1 and CDR2 (germline): MNHEY, SVGEGT. The CDR3 sequence is 15 residues long. In DNA form, the CDR3 reads TGTGCCAGCAGCCCGCTAGCGTCGAGCTCCTACGAGCAGTACTTC. It specifies CASSPLASSSYEQYF.